The clone carrying this TCR beta chain appeared a single time. This entry comes from a study of T cell changes during pregnancy in multiple sclerosis. Generated by immunoSEQ multiplex PCR, the TCRdb table keeps only in-frame clones and is missing some. The sample carries 54,000 or so clones, just under 95% recorded once. CDR1 and CDR2 from the germline V gene are SGHDT and YYEEEE. Trimming took off 4 bases at V and 2 bases at J, with 13 bases between the two ends. The CDR3 is 14 amino acids. This clonotype was obtained from a female donor with multiple sclerosis, enrolled in a pregnancy study. Sample: CD4+ T cells from peripheral blood mononuclear cells, taken before pregnancy. V and J are TRBV5-6 and TRBJ2-7, with a weak D call TRBD1 (5 bases). CDR3 residues: CASSPQTVTYEQYF. The DNA of the CDR3 is TGTGCCAGCAGCCCTCAGACAGTTACCTACGAGCAGTACTTC.